This T cell receptor (beta chain) appears in the sequencing data of a study of regulatory and conventional T cells in RAG deficiency (dated by TCRdb to between 2016 and 2019). In the study overall: High-throughput TCR beta sequencing was used to compare the repertoire diversity and composition of Treg, conventional CD4+ and CD8+ T cells between RAG-deficient patients and healthy controls. Results the study describes overall, beyond this receptor: Compared with control T-cell subpopulations, the RAG-deficient patients had markedly lower Shannon entropy and higher Simpson indices. The CD25-high CD127-low cells sorted from Omenn syndrome patients may be peripherally activated cells rather than true Treg cells. Unique TCR beta sequences from Treg cells were around 90-fold fewer in Omenn syndrome and CID/AS patients than controls, versus around 9.6-fold for other subsets. Some T-cell subset analyses were not performed for some subjects. All patient T-cell subsets had shorter CDR3 lengths; Omenn syndrome patients showed >80% Treg-Tconv repertoire overlap at nucleotide and amino acid level.

Library preparation used the immunoSEQ multiplex PCR assay. Rearranged TCR beta chain products were amplified from the genomic DNA of sorted T-cell subsets and were then sequenced. As for the authors' bioinformatics: Repertoire diversity of productive TCR beta rearrangements was quantified using Shannon entropy and Simpson indices. Clonal expansion was assessed using the summed frequency of the 100 most abundant productive TCR beta clonotypes among total reads. A self-reactivity index based on amino acid usage at CDR3beta positions 6 and 7 was applied to the TRB repertoires. Two-way ANOVA was used for repertoire analyses, while Student t or Mann-Whitney tests were used for flow cytometric analyses. The clones in this table, taken by TCRdb from immuneACCESS, are in-frame only. Not every clone is retained; where verified, under half of the shortfall comes from an unresolved V gene, and the cause of the rest is unknown. V and J calls and clone size are copied from that table; D and trimming were computed from the DNA. The sample contains 7,300 or so clones, approximately 93% of them found a single time. Over 1.5% of the sample lies in the top ten.

Regulatory T cells were purified from blood as CD4+CD25-high CD127-low cells before genomic DNA extraction. For repertoire analyses, the comparison group consisted of several healthy control donors. Turning to this clone: No cognate antigen has been identified for it. Base qualities are not at hand, and no much larger clone is one base apart.

This same sample was also part of a study on regulatory T cells. Per the second study: In the multiplex PCR, 52 forward TRBV primers and 13 reverse TRBJ primers were used, and assay-based and computational corrections were applied for amplification bias. In patients, repertoires had restricted unique TRB V-J pairs and skewed V and J gene usage, with regulatory T cells showing the most marked changes. The study compared T-cell receptor beta repertoires of sorted regulatory, conventional CD4+ and CD8+ T cells between CD3G-deficient patients and healthy controls. Ficoll density separation was used to isolate peripheral blood mononuclear cells. Within the immunoSEQ assay, multiplex PCR amplified rearranged TRB loci from genomic DNA. An Illumina HiSeq platform was used to sequence the TRB amplicons. Raw sequences were error-filtered and aligned to reference gene sequences by custom algorithms and were subsequently analyzed with the immunoSEQ online tools. Frequencies of productive and nonproductive TRB rearrangements were assessed among unique sequences as well as among total sequences. Group comparisons used t tests, Mann-Whitney tests or two-way ANOVA run in Prism software.

The sequenced sample was CD127- CD25+ CD4+ Tregs sorted from blood. This TCR was sampled from a human donor in good health.

The DNA is as follows: TGTGCCAGCAGCTTATGGCAGGGGAGCTCCTACGAGCAGTACTTC. Its translation reads: CASSLWQGSSYEQYF. Recombination connected TRBV7-9 to TRBJ2-7, and TRBD1 may be the D gene, going by 6 matching bases. Relative to germline, V is 2 bases shorter and J is 0 bases shorter, with 11 bases between their ends. From the germline V gene (reference sequence), CDR1 is SEHNR and CDR2 is FQNEAQ. The CDR3, cysteine through phenylalanine, is 15 amino acids long. The read is trimmed to its CDR3 DNA, 45 bases read in frame from base 1.